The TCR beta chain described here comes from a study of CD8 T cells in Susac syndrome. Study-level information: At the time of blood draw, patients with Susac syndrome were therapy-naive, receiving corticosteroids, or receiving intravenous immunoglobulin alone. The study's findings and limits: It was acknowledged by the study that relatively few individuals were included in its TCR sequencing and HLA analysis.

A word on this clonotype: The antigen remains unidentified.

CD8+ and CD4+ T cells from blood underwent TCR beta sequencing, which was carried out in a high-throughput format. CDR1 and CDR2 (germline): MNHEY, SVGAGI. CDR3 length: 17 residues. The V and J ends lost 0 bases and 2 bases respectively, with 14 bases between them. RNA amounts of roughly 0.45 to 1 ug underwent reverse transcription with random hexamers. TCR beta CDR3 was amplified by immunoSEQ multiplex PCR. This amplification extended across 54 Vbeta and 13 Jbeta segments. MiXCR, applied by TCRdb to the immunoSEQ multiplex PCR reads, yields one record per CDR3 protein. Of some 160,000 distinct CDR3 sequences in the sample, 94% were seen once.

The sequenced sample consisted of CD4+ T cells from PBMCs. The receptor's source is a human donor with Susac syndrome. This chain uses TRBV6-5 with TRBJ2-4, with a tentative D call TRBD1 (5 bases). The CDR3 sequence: CASSYSTQGYTKNIQYF. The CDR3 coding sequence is TGTGCCAGCAGTTACTCGACGCAGGGCTATACCAAAAACATTCAGTACTTC.